This TCR beta chain was sequenced for a study of T cell clones after liver transplantation. Germline loops: CDR1 SNHLY, CDR2 FYNNEI. The CDR3 is 13 residues long. V was cut by 6 bases and J by 5 bases, with 11 bases left in between. Assay: immunoSEQ multiplex PCR; the TCRdb copy retains only in-frame clones and omits some. In the table there are some 70,000 clones, around nine tenths of which are singletons. This TCR came from a human donor who received a liver transplant. The rearrangement links TRBV2 to TRBJ2-1; D unresolved. Sequencing used CD4+ T cells from blood, obtained before liver transplant. The CDR3 bases are TGTGCCAGCAGCCCTAGTAGGAACAATGAGCAGTTCTTC. It is translated as CASSPSRNNEQFF.